This T cell receptor beta chain is from a study of blood T cell repertoires in COVID-19. Assay used: immunoSEQ multiplex PCR; TCRdb lists only in-frame clones, some missing. The sample gives 210,000 or so clones, 87% of which show up once; under 14% is in the top ten. Per germline, CDR1 LNHDA and CDR2 SQIVND (reference sequence). Unmatched junction bases numbered 8, after V lost 8 bases and J lost 3 bases. The CDR3 consists of 15 residues. Categorization into cohorts depended on clinical history that participants reported. This receptor was identified in a man younger than 40 who had recovered from COVID-19. The J gene is TRBJ2-5, the V gene TRBV19, with 11 positions matching TRBD2. Sequenced: PBMCs or T cells enriched from blood (not recorded which). The CDR3 DNA is TGTGCCAGTCGCCGTAGCGGGGGGGCAGAAGAGACCCAGTACTTC. Amino acids: CASRRSGGAEETQYF.